The rows below give T cell receptor beta chains drawn from one sample of a study of human T cells and chemical hapten exposure. TCRdb passed the RACE reads through MiXCR, listing each CDR3 protein once. The sample carries around 260,000 distinct CDR3 sequences, about 8.1% recorded once. The specimen comprised whole blood, sampled in connection with sensitization to the hapten diphenylcyclopropenone (DPC). These receptor sequences come from a woman aged 40-49 years with alopecia areata. Some clones in this sample may be carry-over from other donors' samples. The CDR3 runs from the conserved cysteine through the conserved F or W. The order of the fields is V gene, D gene, J gene, clone size, CDR3 DNA, CDR3 protein. D genes are given only for firm matches. The listing skips clone size in some rows; elsewhere it reads once, few, many or a size class.

TRBV7-2	TRBD2	TRBJ2-3	.	TGTGCCAGCAGCAGAGGACTAGCGGGAATATCAGATACGCTGTATTTT	CASSRGLAGISDTLYF
TRBV6-2/TRBV6-3	.	TRBJ2-7	.	TGTGCCAGCAGCGCTGACTATATCTCCTACGAGCAGTACTTC	CASSADYISYEQYF
TRBV7-2	.	TRBJ2-2	.	TGTGCCAGCAGCCGGGCCCGAGGGGGGCAGGGCACCGGGGAGCTGTTTTTT	CASSRARGGQGTGELFF
TRBV29-1	TRBD1	TRBJ2-3	few	TGCAGCGTTGAAGCCCAAGGTGGGGACAGGACTAGCACAGATACGCAGTATTTT	CSVEAQGGDRTSTDTQYF
TRBV6-1	TRBD2	TRBJ2-1	.	TGTGCCAGCATCCCTAGCGGGAAGAATGAGCAGTTCTTC	CASIPSGKNEQFF
TRBV10-1	.	TRBJ2-7	.	TGCGCCAGCAGTGACCTAATCCAGGTGGTCGTCCGCGAGCAGTACTTC	CASSDLIQVVVREQYF
TRBV28	TRBD1	TRBJ1-2	.	TGTGCCAGCAGCAAGGACAGGGGTGTTCCCCTCTTCTATGGCTACACCTTC	CASSKDRGVPLFYGYTF
TRBV4-2	.	TRBJ2-7	.	TGTGCCAGCAGCTCCAATCCCTCCTACGAGCAGTACTTC	CASSSNPSYEQYF
TRBV5-1	TRBD2	TRBJ2-3	many	TGCGCCAGCGGAGGTAGGAGCGGGAGGGCCGAAGATACGCAGTATTTT	CASGGRSGRAEDTQYF
TRBV5-1	.	TRBJ2-1	few	TGCGCCAGCAGCCAGTTAAGTGGGAGGTATGAGCAGTTCTTC	CASSQLSGRYEQFF
TRBV7-3	.	TRBJ2-2	.	TGTGCCAGCAGCTTAGGGCAGTTCCCATCCGGGGAGCTGTTTTTT	CASSLGQFPSGELFF
TRBV20-1	.	TRBJ2-7	few	TGCAGTGCTAGAAAGCGGGCCGCACTCTACGAGCAGTACTTC	CSARKRAALYEQYF
TRBV25-1	TRBD2	TRBJ2-7	.	TGTGCCGGCAGTGAACCCGGGACTAGCGGGAACGAGCAGTACTTC	CAGSEPGTSGNEQYF
TRBV12-3/TRBV12-4	.	TRBJ1-4	.	TGTGCCAGCAGTGCTGGGGGCGACGGGGAAAAACTGTTTTTT	CASSAGGDGEKLFF
TRBV9	TRBD2	TRBJ2-1	.	TGTGCCAGCAGCGTTAGCGGGGTGGACAATGAGCAGTTCTTC	CASSVSGVDNEQFF
TRBV7-9	.	TRBJ2-1	few	TGTGCCAGCAGCTTAGAGGGGACCGCAGTCGTCGAGCAGTTCTTC	CASSLEGTAVVEQFF
TRBV6-5	.	TRBJ1-1	.	TGTGCCAGCAGTTACTCTGCAAGGGCGCACACTGAAGCTTTCTTT	CASSYSARAHTEAFF
TRBV4-2	.	TRBJ2-5	few	TGTGCCAGCAGCCAAGATCATGAGACCCAGTACTTC	CASSQDHETQYF
TRBV4-2	TRBD1	TRBJ1-2	many	TGTGCCAGCAGCCACCCGGACAGGCTCCCGGTATACTTC	CASSHPDRLPVYF
TRBV7-9	.	TRBJ2-1	.	TGTGCCAGCAGCCACCCACAGGGCGATGAGCAGTTCTTC	CASSHPQGDEQFF
TRBV7-9	.	TRBJ1-3	.	TGTGCCAGCGAGGGATTGTACACCATATATTTT	CASEGLYTIYF
TRBV6-2/TRBV6-3	.	TRBJ2-3	few	TGTGCCAGCAGGTGGGGGACAGATACGCAGTATTTT	CASRWGTDTQYF
TRBV28	TRBD2	TRBJ2-7	few	TGTGCCAGCAGTTCCGCTTTGGGACTAGCGGGAAGTACCGAGCAGTACTTC	CASSSALGLAGSTEQYF
TRBV9	TRBD2	TRBJ2-3	many	TGTGCCAGCAGCGTAGGTGGTAGCGGGAGATCATACGATACGCAGTATTTT	CASSVGGSGRSYDTQYF
TRBV20-1	.	TRBJ2-7	.	TGCAGTGCTCACCGCCCAGGGGAGACCCACGAGCAGTACTTC	CSAHRPGETHEQYF
TRBV12-3/TRBV12-4	.	TRBJ2-5	many	TGTGCCAGCAGTTTGGTGTACCAAGAGACCCAGTACTTC	CASSLVYQETQYF
TRBV3-1	.	TRBJ1-1	.	TGTGCCAGCAGCCAAGTGGACACTGAAGCTTTCTTT	CASSQVDTEAFF
TRBV7-2	.	TRBJ1-1	many	TGTGCCAGCAGCCACCGGACGACGAACACTGAAGCTTTCTTT	CASSHRTTNTEAFF
TRBV5-1	TRBD1	TRBJ1-2	few	TGCGCCAGCAGCTCCCAGGGGACAGGAGGCTACACCTTC	CASSSQGTGGYTF
TRBV25-1	TRBD1	TRBJ1-1	many	TGTGCCAGCAGTGAGGACAGGGGGAGAACTGAAGCTTTCTTT	CASSEDRGRTEAFF
TRBV4-3	.	TRBJ2-5	many	TGCGCCAGCAGCCCGGCCGCCAGTCGTCTTGGAGAGACCCAGTACTTC	CASSPAASRLGETQYF
TRBV24-1	.	TRBJ2-1	.	TGTGCCACCAGTGATTTCGGCTCGGTTGAGCAGTTCTTC	CATSDFGSVEQFF
TRBV27	.	TRBJ2-7	few	TGTGCCAGCAGTGCTCTGGCCCACTACGAGCAGTACTTC	CASSALAHYEQYF
TRBV27	TRBD1	TRBJ2-7	.	TGTGCCAGCAGTAGGGGGCCCTCCTACGAGCAGTACTTC	CASSRGPSYEQYF
TRBV12-3/TRBV12-4	.	TRBJ2-1	few	TGTGCCAGCAGTCCGGACCGCGGTGAGCAGTTCTTC	CASSPDRGEQFF
TRBV28	.	TRBJ2-7	few	TGTGCCAGCAGTTTACTACACTCCTACGAGCAGTACTTC	CASSLLHSYEQYF
TRBV7-2	TRBD2	TRBJ2-1	few	TGTGCCAGCAGCTCGGGACTAGCGGTTAGTGGCGATGAGCAGTTCTTC	CASSSGLAVSGDEQFF
TRBV5-8	TRBD2	TRBJ2-3	.	TGTGCCAGCAGCCAGGGACTAGCGCCGGATACGCAGTATTTT	CASSQGLAPDTQYF
TRBV7-8	.	TRBJ1-6	.	TGTGCCAGCTCCACCGGGACGGAGAATTCACCCCTCCACTTT	CASSTGTENSPLHF
TRBV24-1	TRBD1	TRBJ2-3	few	TGTGCCACCAGTGATATCGGGACAGGGGATGCAGATACGCAGTATTTT	CATSDIGTGDADTQYF
TRBV28	TRBD2	TRBJ2-7	few	TGTGCCAGCAGTTTATACACACTAGCGGGAGGAGGCGAGCAGTACTTC	CASSLYTLAGGGEQYF
TRBV27	TRBD2	TRBJ2-2	.	TGTGCCAGCAGTCGGAATAGCGGGAGCAACACCGGGGAGCTGTTTTTT	CASSRNSGSNTGELFF
TRBV12-3/TRBV12-4	.	TRBJ2-7	few	TGTGCCAGCAGCTATCGGACGGGTAACTTCTACGAGCAGTACTTC	CASSYRTGNFYEQYF
TRBV6-5	TRBD2	TRBJ2-7	few	TGTGCCAGCAGTTACTCGGCTAGCGGGAGCTCCTACGAGCAGTACTTC	CASSYSASGSSYEQYF
TRBV7-9	.	TRBJ1-1	.	TGTGCCAGCAGCTTACTACCGACACGAGACACTGAAGCTTTCTTT	CASSLLPTRDTEAFF
TRBV7-2	TRBD1	TRBJ2-7	few	TGTGCCAGCAGTCGGGACAGGACATCCTACGAGCAGTACTTC	CASSRDRTSYEQYF
TRBV27	TRBD1	TRBJ2-1	.	TGTGCCAGCAGTTTATTAGGGGGCCTAACCTCCTACAATGAGCAGTTCTTC	CASSLLGGLTSYNEQFF
TRBV6-2/TRBV6-3	TRBD1	TRBJ1-1	.	TGTGCCAGCAGCCCGAGACAGGGAGGCACTGAAGCTTTCTTT	CASSPRQGGTEAFF
TRBV18	.	TRBJ1-4	few	TGTGCCAGCTCGGGGCTTTATGGCGGAGAAAAACTGTTTTTT	CASSGLYGGEKLFF
TRBV5-6	.	TRBJ2-5	many	TGTGCCAGCAGCCCCGGCTACGGGGGACCTCGACAGCAAGAGACCCAGTACTTC	CASSPGYGGPRQQETQYF
TRBV10-2	TRBD1	TRBJ2-5	.	TGCGCCAGCACTCTGGCAGGGGGAGAGACCCAGTACTTC	CASTLAGGETQYF
TRBV11-2	TRBD2	TRBJ2-1	.	TGTGCCAGCAGCGCCGGGACTAGCGGGAGTAATGAGCAGTTCTTC	CASSAGTSGSNEQFF
TRBV28	.	TRBJ2-7	.	TGTGCCAGCAGTTTTCTAGGGTCTACTTACGTGCAGTACTTC	CASSFLGSTYVQYF
TRBV7-9	.	TRBJ1-5	.	TGTGCCAGCAGCTTCGAGGGGAATCAGACCCAGCATTTT	CASSFEGNQTQHF
TRBV5-6	.	TRBJ2-4	.	TGTGCCAGCAGCTTGGCCGGCGAAAACATTCAGTACTTC	CASSLAGENIQYF
TRBV18	.	TRBJ2-2	many	TGTGCCAGCTCACCATCTGGGAACACCGGGGAGCTGTTTTTT	CASSPSGNTGELFF
TRBV6-2/TRBV6-3	.	TRBJ1-1	many	TGTGCCAGCAGGGCATCCGGGGGCGGCACTGAAGCTTTCTTT	CASRASGGGTEAFF
TRBV3-1	TRBD1	TRBJ1-2	.	TGTGCCAGCAGCCGAGCTCCAGACAGGGGGCAGGCCGGCTACACCTTC	CASSRAPDRGQAGYTF